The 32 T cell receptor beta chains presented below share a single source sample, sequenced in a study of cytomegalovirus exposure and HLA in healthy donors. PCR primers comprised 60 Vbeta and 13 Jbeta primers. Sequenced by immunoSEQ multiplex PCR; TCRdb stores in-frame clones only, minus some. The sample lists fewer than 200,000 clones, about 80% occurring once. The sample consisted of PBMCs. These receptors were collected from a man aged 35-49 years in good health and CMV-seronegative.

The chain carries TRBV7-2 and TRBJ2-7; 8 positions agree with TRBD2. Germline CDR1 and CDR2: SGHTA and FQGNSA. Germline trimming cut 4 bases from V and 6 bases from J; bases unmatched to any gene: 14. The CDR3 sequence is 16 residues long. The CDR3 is CASSSVFGRASGEQYF. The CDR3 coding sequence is TGTGCCAGCAGCTCCGTTTTCGGGAGGGCCTCGGGCGAGCAGTACTTC.

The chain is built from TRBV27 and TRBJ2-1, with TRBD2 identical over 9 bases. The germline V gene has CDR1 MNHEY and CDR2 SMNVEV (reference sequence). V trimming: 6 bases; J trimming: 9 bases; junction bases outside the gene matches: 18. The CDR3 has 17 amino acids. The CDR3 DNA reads TGTGCCAGCAGCGCTACCCAAACTAGCGGGCGGGAGGGTGAGCAGTTCTTC. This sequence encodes CASSATQTSGREGEQFF.

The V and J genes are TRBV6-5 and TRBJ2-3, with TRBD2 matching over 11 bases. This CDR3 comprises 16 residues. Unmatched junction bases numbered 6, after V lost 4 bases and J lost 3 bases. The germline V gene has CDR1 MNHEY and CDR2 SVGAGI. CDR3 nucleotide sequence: TGTGCCAGCAGTTGGGAGACTAGCGGGATTACAGATACGCAGTATTTT. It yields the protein CASSWETSGITDTQYF.

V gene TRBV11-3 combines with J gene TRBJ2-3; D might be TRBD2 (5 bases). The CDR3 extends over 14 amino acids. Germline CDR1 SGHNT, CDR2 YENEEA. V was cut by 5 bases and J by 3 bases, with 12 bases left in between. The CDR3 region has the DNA TGTGCCAGCAGCCCTACCCGGGGAACAGATACGCAGTATTTT. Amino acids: CASSPTRGTDTQYF.

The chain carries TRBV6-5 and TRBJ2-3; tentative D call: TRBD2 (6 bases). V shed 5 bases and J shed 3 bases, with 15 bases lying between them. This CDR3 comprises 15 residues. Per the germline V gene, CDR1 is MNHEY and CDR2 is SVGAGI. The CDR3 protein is CASSLSRGRTDTQYF. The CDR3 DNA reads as TGTGCCAGCAGTCTCTCACGGGGGAGGACAGATACGCAGTATTTT.

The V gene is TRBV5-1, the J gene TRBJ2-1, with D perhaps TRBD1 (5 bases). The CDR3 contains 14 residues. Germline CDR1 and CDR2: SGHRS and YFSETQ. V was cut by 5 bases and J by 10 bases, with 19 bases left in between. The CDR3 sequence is CASRVQGQNWEQFF. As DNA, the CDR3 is TGCGCCAGCAGGGTCCAGGGCCAAAATTGGGAGCAGTTCTTC.

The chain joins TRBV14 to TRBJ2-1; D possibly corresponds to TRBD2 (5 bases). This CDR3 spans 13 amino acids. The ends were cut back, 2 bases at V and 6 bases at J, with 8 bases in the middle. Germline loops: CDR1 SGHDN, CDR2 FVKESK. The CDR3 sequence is CASSQRGVNEQFF. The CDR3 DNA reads TGTGCCAGCAGCCAACGGGGTGTCAATGAGCAGTTCTTC.

The CDR3 DNA reads TGTGCCAGCAGCTTAGTTCGACTTCAGACCTACGAGCAGTACTTC. It encodes CASSLVRLQTYEQYF. This chain joins TRBV7-2 and TRBJ2-7; the D is unclear. The CDR3 covers 15 residues. V was cut by 1 base and J by 2 bases, with 12 bases left in between. Per the germline V gene, CDR1 is SGHTA and CDR2 is FQGNSA.

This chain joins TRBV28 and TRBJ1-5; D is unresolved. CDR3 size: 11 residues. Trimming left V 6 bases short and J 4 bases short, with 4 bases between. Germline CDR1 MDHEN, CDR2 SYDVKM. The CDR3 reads CASSTNQPQHF. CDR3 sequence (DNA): TGTGCCAGCAGCACTAATCAGCCCCAGCATTTT.

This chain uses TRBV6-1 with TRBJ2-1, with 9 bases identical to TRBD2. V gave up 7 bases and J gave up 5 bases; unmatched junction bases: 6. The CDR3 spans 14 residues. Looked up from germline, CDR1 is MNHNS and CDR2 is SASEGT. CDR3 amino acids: CASILAGEDNEQFF. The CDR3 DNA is TGTGCCAGCATTTTAGCGGGAGAGGACAATGAGCAGTTCTTC.

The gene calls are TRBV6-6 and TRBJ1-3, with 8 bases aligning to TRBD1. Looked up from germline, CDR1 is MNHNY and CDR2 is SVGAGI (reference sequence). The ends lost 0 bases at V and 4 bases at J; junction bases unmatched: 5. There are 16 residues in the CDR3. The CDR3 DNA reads TGTGCCAGCAGTTACTCGACAGGGGCTGGAGGAAACACCATATATTTT. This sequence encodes CASSYSTGAGGNTIYF.

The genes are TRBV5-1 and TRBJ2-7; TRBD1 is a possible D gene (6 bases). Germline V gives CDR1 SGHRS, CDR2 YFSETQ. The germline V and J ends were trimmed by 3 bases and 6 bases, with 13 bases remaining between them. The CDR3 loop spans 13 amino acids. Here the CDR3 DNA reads TGCGCCAGCAGCTGGACACAAGGGGGCGAGCAGTACTTC. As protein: CASSWTQGGEQYF. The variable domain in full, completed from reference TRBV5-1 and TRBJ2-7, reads KAGVTQTPRYLIKTRGQQVTLSCSPISGHRSVSWYQQTPGQGLQFLFEYFSETQRNKGNFPGRFSGRQFSNSRSEMNVSTLELGDSALYLCASSWTQGGEQYFGPGTRLTVT.

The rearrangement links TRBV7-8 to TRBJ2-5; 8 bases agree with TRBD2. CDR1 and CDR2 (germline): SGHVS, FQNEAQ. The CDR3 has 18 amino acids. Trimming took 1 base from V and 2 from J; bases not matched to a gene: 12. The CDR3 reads CASSLGRLLAGLQETQYF. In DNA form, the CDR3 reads TGTGCCAGCAGCTTAGGACGGTTGCTAGCGGGCCTTCAAGAGACCCAGTACTTC.

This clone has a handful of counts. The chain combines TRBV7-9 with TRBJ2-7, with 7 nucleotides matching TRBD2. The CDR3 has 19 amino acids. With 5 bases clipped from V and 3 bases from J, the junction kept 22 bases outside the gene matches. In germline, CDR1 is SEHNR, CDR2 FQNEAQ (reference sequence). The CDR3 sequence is CASSPLQDPMERDHYEQYF. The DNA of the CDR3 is TGTGCCAGCAGCCCCCTACAGGACCCGATGGAGCGGGACCACTACGAGCAGTACTTC.

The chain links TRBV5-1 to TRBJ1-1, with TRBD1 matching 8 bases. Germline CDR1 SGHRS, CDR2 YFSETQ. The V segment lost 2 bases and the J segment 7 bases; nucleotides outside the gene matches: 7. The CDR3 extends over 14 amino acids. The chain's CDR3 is CASSLPGQGIEAFF. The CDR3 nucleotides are TGCGCCAGCAGCTTACCCGGACAGGGTATTGAAGCTTTCTTT.

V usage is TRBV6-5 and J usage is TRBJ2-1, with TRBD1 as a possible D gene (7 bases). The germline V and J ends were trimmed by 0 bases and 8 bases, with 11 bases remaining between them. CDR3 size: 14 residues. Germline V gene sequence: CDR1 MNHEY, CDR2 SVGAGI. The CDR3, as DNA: TGTGCCAGCAGTTACTCGATCAGGGGGGATGAGCAGTTCTTC. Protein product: CASSYSIRGDEQFF.

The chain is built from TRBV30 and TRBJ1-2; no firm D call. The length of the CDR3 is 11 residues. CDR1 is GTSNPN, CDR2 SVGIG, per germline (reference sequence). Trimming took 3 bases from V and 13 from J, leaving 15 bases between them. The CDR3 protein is CAWSREGRGTF. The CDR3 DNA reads TGTGCCTGGAGCCGAGAGGGTCGTGGCACCTTC.

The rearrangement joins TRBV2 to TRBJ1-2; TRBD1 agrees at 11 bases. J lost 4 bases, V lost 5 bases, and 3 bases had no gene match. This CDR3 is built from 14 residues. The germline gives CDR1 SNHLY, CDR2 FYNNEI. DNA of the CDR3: TGTGCCAGCAGTTGGACAGGGGGCGGCTATGGCTACACCTTC. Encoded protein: CASSWTGGGYGYTF. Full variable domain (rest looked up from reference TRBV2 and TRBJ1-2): EPEVTQTPSHQVTQMGQEVILRCVPISNHLYFYWYRQILGQKVEFLVSFYNNEISEKSEIFDDQFSVERPDGSNFTLKIRSTKLEDSAMYFCASSWTGGGYGYTFGSGTRLTVV.

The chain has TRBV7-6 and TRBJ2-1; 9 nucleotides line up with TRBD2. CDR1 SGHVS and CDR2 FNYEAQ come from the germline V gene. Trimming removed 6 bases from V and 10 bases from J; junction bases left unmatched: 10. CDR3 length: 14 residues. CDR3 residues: CASRASGDGGEQFF. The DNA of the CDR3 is TGTGCCAGCAGGGCTAGCGGGGACGGGGGGGAGCAGTTCTTC.

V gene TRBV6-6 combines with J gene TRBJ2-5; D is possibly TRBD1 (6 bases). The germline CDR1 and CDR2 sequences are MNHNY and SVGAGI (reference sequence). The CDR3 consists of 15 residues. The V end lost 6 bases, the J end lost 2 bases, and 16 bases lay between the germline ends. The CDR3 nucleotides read TGTGCCAGCAGCCCAAAACCCAGGGGACAAGAGACCCAGTACTTC. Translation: CASSPKPRGQETQYF.

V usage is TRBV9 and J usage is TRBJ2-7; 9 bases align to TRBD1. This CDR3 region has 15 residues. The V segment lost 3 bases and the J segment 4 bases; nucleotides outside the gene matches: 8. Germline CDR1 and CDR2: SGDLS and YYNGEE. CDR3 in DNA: TGTGCCAGCAGCGCTGGGACAGGGATTTCGTACGAGCAGTACTTC. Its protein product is CASSAGTGISYEQYF.

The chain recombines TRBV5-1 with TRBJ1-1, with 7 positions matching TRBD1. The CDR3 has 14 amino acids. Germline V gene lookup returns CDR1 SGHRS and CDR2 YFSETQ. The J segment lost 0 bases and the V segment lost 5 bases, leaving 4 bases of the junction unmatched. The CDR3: CASRKDRMNTEAFF. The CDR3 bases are TGCGCCAGCAGAAAGGACAGGATGAACACTGAAGCTTTCTTT.

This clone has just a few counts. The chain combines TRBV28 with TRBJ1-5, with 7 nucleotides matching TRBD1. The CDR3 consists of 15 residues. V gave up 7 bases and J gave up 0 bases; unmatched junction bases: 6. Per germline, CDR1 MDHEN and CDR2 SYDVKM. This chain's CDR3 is CASTTGQISNQPQHF. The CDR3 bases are TGTGCCAGCACCACGGGACAGATTAGCAATCAGCCCCAGCATTTT.

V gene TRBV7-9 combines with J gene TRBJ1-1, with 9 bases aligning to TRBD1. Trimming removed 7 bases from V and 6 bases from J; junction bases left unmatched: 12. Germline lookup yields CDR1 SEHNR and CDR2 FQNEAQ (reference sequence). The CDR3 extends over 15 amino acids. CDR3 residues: CASTLTGQGIAEAFF. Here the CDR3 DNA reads TGTGCCAGCACCCTTACCGGACAGGGGATCGCTGAAGCTTTCTTT.

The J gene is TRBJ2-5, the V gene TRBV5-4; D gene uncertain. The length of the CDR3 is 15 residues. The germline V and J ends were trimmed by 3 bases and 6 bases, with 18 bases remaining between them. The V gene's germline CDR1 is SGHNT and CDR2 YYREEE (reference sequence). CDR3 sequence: CASSSASRLPQTQYF. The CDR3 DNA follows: TGTGCCAGCAGCTCCGCCTCTCGGTTGCCCCAGACCCAGTACTTC. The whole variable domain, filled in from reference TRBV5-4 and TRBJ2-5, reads ETGVTQSPTHLIKTRGQQVTLRCSSQSGHNTVSWYQQALGQGPQFIFQYYREEENGRGNFPPRFSGLQFPNYSSELNVNALELDDSALYLCASSSASRLPQTQYFGPGTRLLVL.

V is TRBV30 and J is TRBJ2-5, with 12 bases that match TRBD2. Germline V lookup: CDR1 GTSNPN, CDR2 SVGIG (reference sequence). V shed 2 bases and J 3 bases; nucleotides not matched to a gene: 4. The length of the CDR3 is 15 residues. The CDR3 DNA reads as TGTGCCTGGAGTCTGCTAGCGGGAGGGAAAGAGACCCAGTACTTC. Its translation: CAWSLLAGGKETQYF.

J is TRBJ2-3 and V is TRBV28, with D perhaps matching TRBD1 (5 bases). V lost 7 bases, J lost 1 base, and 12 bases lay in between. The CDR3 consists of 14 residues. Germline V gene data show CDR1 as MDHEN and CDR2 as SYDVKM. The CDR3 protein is CASNGAVGTDTQYF. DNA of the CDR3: TGTGCCAGCAATGGGGCAGTGGGCACAGATACGCAGTATTTT.

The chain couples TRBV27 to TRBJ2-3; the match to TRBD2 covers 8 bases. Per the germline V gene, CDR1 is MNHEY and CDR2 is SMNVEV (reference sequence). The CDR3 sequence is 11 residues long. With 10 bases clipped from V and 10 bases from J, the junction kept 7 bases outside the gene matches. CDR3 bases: TGTGCCATCCATAGCGGGATAGCGCAGTATTTT. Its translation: CAIHSGIAQYF.

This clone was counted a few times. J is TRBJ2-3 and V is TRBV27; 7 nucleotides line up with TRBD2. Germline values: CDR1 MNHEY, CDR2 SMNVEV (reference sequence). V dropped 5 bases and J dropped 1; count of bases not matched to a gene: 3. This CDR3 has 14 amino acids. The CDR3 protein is CASSTSAGTDTQYF. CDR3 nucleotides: TGTGCCAGCAGTACTAGCGCGGGCACAGATACGCAGTATTTT.

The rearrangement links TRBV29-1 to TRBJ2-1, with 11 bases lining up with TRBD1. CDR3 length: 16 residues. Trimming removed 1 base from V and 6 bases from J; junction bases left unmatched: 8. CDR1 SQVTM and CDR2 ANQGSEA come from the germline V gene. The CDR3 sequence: CSVEGEGQGVTNEQFF. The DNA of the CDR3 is TGCAGCGTTGAAGGGGAGGGACAGGGGGTGACCAATGAGCAGTTCTTC.

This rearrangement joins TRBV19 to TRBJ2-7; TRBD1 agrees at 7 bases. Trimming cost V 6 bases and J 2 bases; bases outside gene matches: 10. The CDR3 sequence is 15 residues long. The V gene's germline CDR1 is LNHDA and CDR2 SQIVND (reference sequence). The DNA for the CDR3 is TGTGCCAGTAGATCCACGACAGGGACCACCTACGAGCAGTACTTC. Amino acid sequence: CASRSTTGTTYEQYF.

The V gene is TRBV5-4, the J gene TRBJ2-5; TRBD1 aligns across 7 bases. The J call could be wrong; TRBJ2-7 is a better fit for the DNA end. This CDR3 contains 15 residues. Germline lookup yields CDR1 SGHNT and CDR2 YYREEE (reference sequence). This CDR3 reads CASSPRTGSNHEQYF. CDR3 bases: TGTGCCAGCAGCCCTCGGACAGGTTCCAACCACGAGCAGTACTTC.